These 29 T cell receptor beta chains were sequenced from one sample in a study of cytomegalovirus exposure and HLA in healthy donors. PCR employed 60 Vbeta and 13 Jbeta primers. Here immunoSEQ multiplex PCR was the method, and the copy in TCRdb shows in-frame clones only, minus some. The data hold more than 95,000 clones, with under 80% observed a single time. The material sequenced was PBMCs. The receptors originated from a woman in her fifties or sixties in good health and CMV-seropositive.

This clone appeared once. This chain connects TRBV7-2 to TRBJ2-7; D might be TRBD1 (5 bases). The CDR3 consists of 14 residues. Trimming pared 0 bases from V and 3 bases from J, leaving 9 bases between. Germline loops: CDR1 SGHTA, CDR2 FQGNSA. As DNA, the CDR3 is TGTGCCAGCAGCTTAGCGGGCAGGGACTACGAGCAGTACTTC. It translates to CASSLAGRDYEQYF.

This clone was recorded only once. The chain links TRBV6-1 to TRBJ1-2, with 7 bases lining up with TRBD1. V dropped 3 bases and J dropped 4; count of bases not matched to a gene: 17. The CDR3 is 18 residues long. Per germline, CDR1 MNHNS and CDR2 SASEGT. CDR3: CASSEALRLGTVSYGYTF. CDR3 DNA sequence: TGTGCCAGCAGTGAGGCTTTACGGCTTGGGACAGTTAGCTATGGCTACACCTTC.

The chain links TRBV14 to TRBJ2-2, with 9 bases aligning to TRBD1. V lost 4 bases and J lost 4; bases outside the gene matches: 10. Germline assignment: CDR1 SGHDN and CDR2 FVKESK. This CDR3 has 17 residues. The CDR3 is CASSPDGQGLITGELFF. The CDR3 DNA sequence: TGTGCCAGCAGCCCCGACGGACAGGGGCTAATCACCGGGGAGCTGTTTTTT. Drawing the rest from reference TRBV14 and TRBJ2-2, the complete variable domain is EAGVTQFPSHSVIEKGQTVTLRCDPISGHDNLYWYRRVMGKEIKFLLHFVKESKQDESGMPNNRFLAERTGGTYSTLKVQPAELEDSGVYFCASSPDGQGLITGELFFGEGSRLTVL.

The chain joins TRBV30 to TRBJ2-7; 8 bases match TRBD1. Trimming at V came to 3 bases and at J to 4 bases, leaving 5 bases not matched to a gene. The CDR3 runs 13 residues. CDR1 is GTSNPN and CDR2 is SVGIG in the germline V gene (reference sequence). This CDR3 is CAWSRGRVYEQYF. DNA of the CDR3: TGTGCCTGGAGCAGGGGGCGGGTTTACGAGCAGTACTTC. Full variable domain (remainder filled in from reference TRBV30 and TRBJ2-7): SQTIHQWPATLVQPVGSPLSLECTVEGTSNPNLYWYRQAAGRGLQLLFYSVGIGQISSEVPQNLSASRPQDRQFILSSKKLLLSDSGFYLCAWSRGRVYEQYFGPGTRLTVT.

The CDR3 region is CASSPYNSPLHF. Written as DNA, the CDR3 is TGTGCCAGCAGCCCTTATAATTCACCCCTCCACTTT. The chain combines TRBV7-2 with TRBJ1-6; D is ambiguous. The CDR3 totals 12 residues. Trimming cost V 5 bases and J 4 bases, with 3 bases left between them. The germline V gene encodes CDR1 SGHTA and CDR2 FQGNSA.

This clone was seen a single time. The chain uses TRBV6-6 and TRBJ1-2; 7 positions match TRBD1. V was pared by 2 bases and J by 7 bases, with 7 bases of the junction left unmatched. The CDR3 is 14 amino acids. Germline CDR1 is MNHNY and CDR2 is SVGAGI (reference sequence). CDR3 DNA: TGTGCCAGCAGTTACGAAGGGGGCGTGCTTGGCTACACCTTC. Encoded protein: CASSYEGGVLGYTF.

The chain links TRBV5-4 to TRBJ1-1; D gene uncertain. The ends were cut back, 3 bases at V and 0 bases at J, with 9 bases in the middle. CDR3 length: 14 amino acids. Germline values: CDR1 SGHNT, CDR2 YYREEE (reference sequence). The CDR3 spells CASSSLTVNTEAFF. The CDR3 nucleotides are TGTGCCAGCAGCTCCCTGACTGTGAACACTGAAGCTTTCTTT. Combining the CDR3 with reference TRBV5-4 and TRBJ1-1 gives the whole variable domain ETGVTQSPTHLIKTRGQQVTLRCSSQSGHNTVSWYQQALGQGPQFIFQYYREEENGRGNFPPRFSGLQFPNYSSELNVNALELDDSALYLCASSSLTVNTEAFFGQGTRLTVV.

There are a few counts of this clone. J is TRBJ1-4 and V is TRBV11-2, with TRBD1 matching 10 bases. This CDR3 has 18 amino acids. In germline, CDR1 is SGHAT, CDR2 FQNNGV. Trimming at V came to 2 bases and at J to 0 bases, leaving 6 bases not matched to a gene. The DNA of the CDR3 is TGTGCCAGCAGCTTACTAGGGGACAGGGGCGCAACTAATGAAAAACTGTTTTTT. Translating it yields CASSLLGDRGATNEKLFF.

This rearrangement joins TRBV27 to TRBJ2-1; 10 nucleotides align to TRBD2. V shed 9 bases, J shed 8 bases, and the junction held 13 bases outside the gene matches. Per germline, CDR1 MNHEY and CDR2 SMNVEV (reference sequence). This CDR3 has 15 residues. DNA of the CDR3: TGTGCCAGTAATTCACCGGGACTAGCGATGTATGAGCAGTTCTTC. This sequence encodes CASNSPGLAMYEQFF.

This clone was detected only once. For the CDR3, the DNA is TGTGCCAGCAGCATACAGGTGCACACTGAAGCTTTCTTT. This codes for CASSIQVHTEAFF. The V and J genes are TRBV28 and TRBJ1-1; a possible D gene is TRBD1 (5 bases). The V and J ends lost 6 bases and 3 bases respectively, with 11 bases between them. Germline V lookup: CDR1 MDHEN, CDR2 SYDVKM. This CDR3 has 13 residues. Filled out from reference TRBV28 and TRBJ1-1, the complete variable domain reads DVKVTQSSRYLVKRTGEKVFLECVQDMDHENMFWYRQDPGLGLRLIYFSYDVKMKEKGDIPEGYSVSREKKERFSLILESASTNQTSMYLCASSIQVHTEAFFGQGTRLTVV.

The CDR3 loop is CASSGTSGPYNEQFF. The CDR3 DNA is TGTGCCAGCAGTGGGACTAGCGGACCCTACAATGAGCAGTTCTTC. The chain recombines TRBV6-4 with TRBJ2-1; 10 bases fit TRBD2. V lost 4 bases to trimming and J lost 2 bases; unmatched junction nucleotides: 2. The CDR3 loop spans 15 amino acids. The germline gives CDR1 MRHNA, CDR2 SNTAGT.

This sequence joins TRBV6-5 and TRBJ2-2; 12 bases are shared with TRBD1. The CDR3 length is 16 residues. The trim removed 2 bases at V and 7 bases at J, leaving 5 bases unmatched. Per germline, CDR1 MNHEY and CDR2 SVGAGI. The CDR3 DNA reads as TGTGCCAGCAGTTACGGGACAGGGGGCAGAGACGGGGAGCTGTTTTTT. This sequence encodes CASSYGTGGRDGELFF.

J is TRBJ1-6 and V is TRBV4-2; 8 positions match TRBD1. With V trimmed by 1 base and J by 4 bases, 12 bases remained unmatched. CDR1 and CDR2 (germline): LGHNA, YNFKEQ. The CDR3 is 19 amino acids. This CDR3 reads CASSQGGTGILVYNSPLHF. As DNA, the CDR3 is TGTGCCAGCAGCCAAGGTGGGACAGGAATCCTCGTTTATAATTCACCCCTCCACTTT.

This clone occurred once. The chain links TRBV20-1 to TRBJ1-2; D is perhaps TRBD1 (6 bases). Trimming left V 6 bases short and J 12 bases short, with 14 bases between. Germline V gene data show CDR1 as DFQATT and CDR2 as SNEGSKA (reference sequence). The CDR3 is made up of 10 amino acids. Written as DNA, the CDR3 is TGCAGTGCAGGAGAGGGGGTACACACCTTC. Encoded protein: CSAGEGVHTF.

This chain uses TRBV4-1 with TRBJ1-5; D is ambiguous. CDR3 length: 14 residues. Germline V gene data show CDR1 as MGHRA and CDR2 as YSYEKL. V was clipped by 4 bases and J by 1 base, with 8 bases between them. The CDR3 DNA follows: TGCGCCAGCAGCCTTAGTGTAAGCAATCAGCCCCAGCATTTT. Translation: CASSLSVSNQPQHF.

The chain couples TRBV11-2 to TRBJ2-1; 11 bases are a match to TRBD2. Losses at the gene ends were 1 base for V and 3 bases for J; bases not matched to a gene: 2. CDR3 size: 16 residues. The germline V gene has CDR1 SGHAT and CDR2 FQNNGV. CDR3 in DNA: TGTGCCAGCAGCTTAGGGCTAGCGGGGGGCTACAATGAGCAGTTCTTC. Its translation: CASSLGLAGGYNEQFF.

This sequence joins TRBV19 and TRBJ1-5, with D possibly matching TRBD1 (6 bases). The CDR3 contains 19 residues. Trimming took 4 bases from V and 8 from J, leaving 30 bases between them. In germline, CDR1 is LNHDA, CDR2 SQIVND (reference sequence). The CDR3 is CASSTYVRLQGESLKPQHF. DNA for the CDR3: TGTGCCAGTAGTACCTATGTACGACTACAGGGAGAATCCTTGAAGCCCCAGCATTTT.

V usage is TRBV4-2 and J usage is TRBJ1-3, with D tentatively TRBD1 (5 bases). Trimming removed 1 base from V and 0 bases from J, with 10 bases in between. The CDR3 sequence is 16 residues long. Germline values: CDR1 LGHNA, CDR2 YNFKEQ. The CDR3 region has the DNA TGTGCCAGCAGCCAAGGACAGACAAACTCTGGAAACACCATATATTTT. This sequence encodes CASSQGQTNSGNTIYF.

V is TRBV7-2 and J is TRBJ1-1; D call uncertain. The germline CDR1 and CDR2 sequences are SGHTA and FQGNSA. V dropped 3 bases and J dropped 6 bases, with 14 bases sitting between them. This CDR3 region has 14 residues. CDR3 region: CASSLFSSEPEAFF. CDR3 sequence (DNA): TGTGCCAGCAGCTTGTTCAGTTCAGAACCTGAAGCTTTCTTT.

V and J are TRBV19 and TRBJ2-7; possibly TRBD1 for D (6 bases). This CDR3 contains 15 residues. Germline loops: CDR1 LNHDA, CDR2 SQIVND (reference sequence). V lost 7 bases and J lost 4, with 20 bases in between. CDR3 sequence reads: CASTVSAGVRYEQYF. In nucleotides, the CDR3 is TGTGCCAGTACTGTTTCGGCAGGGGTAAGATACGAGCAGTACTTC. Drawing the rest from reference TRBV19 and TRBJ2-7, the complete variable domain is DGGITQSPKYLFRKEGQNVTLSCEQNLNHDAMYWYRQDPGQGLRLIYYSQIVNDFQKGDIAEGYSVSREKKESFPLTVTSAQKNPTAFYLCASTVSAGVRYEQYFGPGTRLTVT.

The sample holds a few counts of this clone. The V call is TRBV2, the J call TRBJ1-1; TRBD1 agrees at 8 bases. Trimming cost V 6 bases and J 6 bases; bases outside gene matches: 9. From germline, CDR1 is SNHLY and CDR2 FYNNEI. The CDR3 consists of 14 residues. CDR3 loop: CASRTRQGNAEAFF. DNA for the CDR3: TGTGCCAGCAGAACGAGACAGGGGAATGCTGAAGCTTTCTTT.

The rearrangement links TRBV5-6 to TRBJ2-7; weak D call: TRBD2 (5 bases). The CDR3 is made up of 15 amino acids. Trimming shortened V by 1 base and J by 0 bases, and 11 bases separated the two germline ends. Germline lookup yields CDR1 SGHDT and CDR2 YYEEEE. The CDR3 region is CASSLYMGSSYEQYF. The CDR3 nucleotides are TGTGCCAGCAGCTTGTACATGGGGAGCTCCTACGAGCAGTACTTC.

The chain couples TRBV5-4 to TRBJ2-3; D may be TRBD1 (6 bases). V lost 5 bases, J lost 1 base, and 14 bases lay in between. Germline CDR1 reads SGHNT; CDR2 reads YYREEE (reference sequence). The CDR3 is 15 amino acids. In nucleotides, the CDR3 is TGTGCCAGCAGTTTCGACAGGCCCCGCACAGATACGCAGTATTTT. This sequence encodes CASSFDRPRTDTQYF.

The table lists this clone with a few counts. The V call is TRBV27, the J call TRBJ1-4; D unclear. CDR1 is MNHEY and CDR2 is SMNVEV in the germline V gene (reference sequence). V shed 4 bases and J shed 4 bases, with 13 bases lying between them. This CDR3 is 15 amino acids long. DNA for the CDR3: TGTGCCAGCAGTTCCGCGGAAACATTTAATGAAAAACTGTTTTTT. Its protein product is CASSSAETFNEKLFF.

The chain uses TRBV4-2 and TRBJ2-7; D call uncertain. Germline V lookup: CDR1 LGHNA, CDR2 YNFKEQ. Trimming removed 0 bases from V and 4 bases from J, with 4 bases in between. The CDR3 is 12 amino acids. The CDR3 reads CASSQDMYEQYF. The DNA of the CDR3 is TGTGCCAGCAGCCAAGACATGTACGAGCAGTACTTC.

The CDR3 DNA sequence: TGTGCCAGTAGTATTCGGACAGGGGCCACAATGTCTGGGGCCAACGTCCTGACTTTC. Translated, it gives CASSIRTGATMSGANVLTF. The chain has TRBV19 and TRBJ2-6; the match to TRBD1 covers 9 bases. Germline loops: CDR1 LNHDA, CDR2 SQIVND (reference sequence). After removal of 3 bases from V and 1 base from J, the junction contained 10 bases not matched to a gene. The CDR3 runs to 19 residues.

The rearrangement uses TRBV11-2 and TRBJ1-1; 7 bases match TRBD1. V was clipped by 7 bases and J by 5 bases; unmatched bases: 10. The germline V gene has CDR1 SGHAT and CDR2 FQNNGV. CDR3 length equals 14 residues. The CDR3 sequence is CASTETGLFTEAFF. As DNA, the CDR3 is TGTGCCAGCACCGAGACAGGGTTGTTTACTGAAGCTTTCTTT.

The chain carries TRBV5-1 and TRBJ1-4; possible D gene TRBD1, 6 bases. This CDR3 region has 15 residues. The germline V gene encodes CDR1 SGHRS and CDR2 YFSETQ. V was trimmed by 3 bases and J by 0 bases, leaving 9 bases between them. The CDR3 spells CASSSTGATNEKLFF. Written as DNA, the CDR3 is TGCGCCAGCAGCTCGACAGGTGCAACTAATGAAAAACTGTTTTTT.

The V gene is TRBV7-9, the J gene TRBJ2-7, with TRBD1 matching over 8 bases. The V segment lost 0 bases and the J segment 2 bases; nucleotides outside the gene matches: 6. The CDR3 consists of 16 residues. From germline, CDR1 is SEHNR and CDR2 FQNEAQ (reference sequence). The CDR3 DNA sequence: TGTGCCAGCAGCTTAGCCCAGGGGGCTGGAGCCTACGAGCAGTACTTC. Translated: CASSLAQGAGAYEQYF.